The clone carrying this TCR beta chain has a single count. Its antigen is undetermined. This record belongs to a study of vaccination effects on CD4 cells after COVID-19. Study results and caveats: By a late point after vaccination, infection- and vaccine-induced clones had shrunk markedly through clonal contraction.

Isolating CD4+ T cells followed about 11 days of culture. According to PCR results, the person was infected with SARS-CoV-2 between March and December 2020. Participants were vaccinated with two doses of either the BNT162b2 or mRNA-1273 vaccine. The CDR3 spans 15 residues. CDR1 and CDR2 (germline): LGHDT, YNNKEL (reference sequence). V was cut by 7 bases and J by 2 bases, with 15 bases left in between. Produced via immunoSEQ multiplex PCR; TCRdb's table is partial and in-frame only. The data show tens of thousands of clones, about three quarters seen once. V and J are TRBV3-1 (or the pseudogene TRBV3-2) and TRBJ1-5; a possible D gene is TRBD1 (5 bases). The specimen comprised CD4+ T cells from PBMCs cultured without peptide, sampled after COVID-19 vaccination. The sequence was obtained from a human donor who had a prior SARS-CoV-2 infection. The CDR3 reads CASTQGALGNQPQHF. CDR3 DNA sequence: TGTGCCAGCACCCAGGGTGCCCTAGGCAATCAGCCCCAGCATTTT.